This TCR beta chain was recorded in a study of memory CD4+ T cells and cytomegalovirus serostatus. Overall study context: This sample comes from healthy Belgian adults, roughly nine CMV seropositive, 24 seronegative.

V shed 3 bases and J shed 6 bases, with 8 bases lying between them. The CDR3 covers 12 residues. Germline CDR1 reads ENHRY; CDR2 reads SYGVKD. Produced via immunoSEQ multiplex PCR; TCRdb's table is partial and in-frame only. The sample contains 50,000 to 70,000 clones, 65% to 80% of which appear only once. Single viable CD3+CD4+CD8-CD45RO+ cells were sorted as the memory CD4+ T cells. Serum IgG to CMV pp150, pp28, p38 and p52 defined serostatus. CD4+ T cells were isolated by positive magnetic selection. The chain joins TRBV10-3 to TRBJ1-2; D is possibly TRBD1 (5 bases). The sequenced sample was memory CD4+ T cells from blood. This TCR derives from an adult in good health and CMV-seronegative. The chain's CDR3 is CAISDTQDGYTF. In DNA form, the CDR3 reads TGTGCCATCAGTGACACACAGGATGGCTACACCTTC.